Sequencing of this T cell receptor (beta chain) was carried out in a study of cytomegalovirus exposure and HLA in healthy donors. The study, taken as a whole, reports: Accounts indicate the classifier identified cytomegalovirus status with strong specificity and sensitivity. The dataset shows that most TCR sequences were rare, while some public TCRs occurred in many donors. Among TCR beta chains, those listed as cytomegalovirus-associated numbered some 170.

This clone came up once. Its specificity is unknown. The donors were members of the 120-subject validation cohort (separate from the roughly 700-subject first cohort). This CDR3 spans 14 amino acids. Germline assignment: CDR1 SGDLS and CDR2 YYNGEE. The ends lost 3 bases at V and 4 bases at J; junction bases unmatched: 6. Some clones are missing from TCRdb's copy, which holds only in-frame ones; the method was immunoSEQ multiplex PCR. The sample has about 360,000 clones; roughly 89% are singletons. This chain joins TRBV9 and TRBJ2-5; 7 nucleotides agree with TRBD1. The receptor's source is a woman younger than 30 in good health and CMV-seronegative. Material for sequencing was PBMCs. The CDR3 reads CASSARQGRETQYF. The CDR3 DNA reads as TGTGCCAGCAGCGCTAGACAGGGAAGAGAGACCCAGTACTTC.